This is a list of T cell receptor beta chains from one sample in a study of cytotoxic CD8 clonotypes in ibrutinib-treated CLL. TCRdb's table, derived via immunoSEQ multiplex PCR, lists solely in-frame clones and lacks some. The profile shows about 120,000 clones, about 58% of them singletons. This specimen was PBMCs, taken after 24 months of ibrutinib treatment. Receptors were obtained from a human donor with chronic lymphocytic leukemia. Both conserved end residues are part of each CDR3. D genes are given only for firm matches. A clone size is listed for some rows: how often the clone was seen (once, few, many), or a class if it is expanded.

once,TRBD1,TRBV30,TRBJ1-3,TGTGCCTGGTCGGGGACAGTCGGTTCTGGAAACACCATATATTTT,CAWSGTVGSGNTIYF
.,TRBD2,TRBV10-3,TRBJ2-5,TGTGCCATCAGTGAGCCGAGACTAGCACAAGAGACCCAGTACTTC,CAISEPRLAQETQYF
.,.,TRBV5-1,TRBJ1-5,TGCGCCAGCAGCTTGTCTACAGGGAATCAGCCCCAGCATTTT,CASSLSTGNQPQHF
.,.,TRBV29-1,TRBJ1-1,TGCAGCGTTTACGGGGGGCAGGGGTACACTGAAGCTTTCTTT,CSVYGGQGYTEAFF
.,.,TRBV5-1,TRBJ2-2,TGCGCCAGCGAACCGACAGCGAACACCGGGGAGCTGTTTTTT,CASEPTANTGELFF
.,.,TRBV30,TRBJ1-4,TGTGCCTGGAGTTTCCCCTCTAGTGAAAAACTGTTTTTT,CAWSFPSSEKLFF
.,TRBD1,TRBV4-2,TRBJ2-2,TGTGCCAGCAGCGGGGGCAGGGGGCGCGAGGAGCTGTTTTTT,CASSGGRGREELFF
once,TRBD2,TRBV29-1,TRBJ2-1,TGCAGCACTTTCAGCGGGGGGGCTAATGAGCAGTTCTTC,CSTFSGGANEQFF
.,.,TRBV9,TRBJ2-2,TGTGCCAGCAGCCCCGGAGACAGAGGCGCCGGGGAGCTGTTTTTT,CASSPGDRGAGELFF
.,TRBD1,TRBV6-5,TRBJ1-2,TGTGCCAGCAGTAGACAGGGGGCGTCTAACTATGGCTACACCTTC,CASSRQGASNYGYTF
.,TRBD1,TRBV5-1,TRBJ1-3,TGCGCCAGCAGCTTGGACAGGGGCGCAAACACCATATATTTT,CASSLDRGANTIYF
.,.,TRBV27,TRBJ1-4,TGTGCCAGCCGTTCCGGGACATATAATGAAAAACTGTTTTTT,CASRSGTYNEKLFF
.,.,TRBV10-3,TRBJ2-1,TGTGCCATCAGTGATATTGTTGGCTCCGCTTTGAATGAGCAGTTCTTC,CAISDIVGSALNEQFF
.,.,TRBV14,TRBJ2-3,TGTGCCAGCAGCCAAGATGGGCAGCGCACAGATACGCAGTATTTT,CASSQDGQRTDTQYF
few,.,TRBV7-2,TRBJ1-2,TGTGCCAGCAGCTTATCAGGGATTGGCGGCTACACCTTC,CASSLSGIGGYTF
.,TRBD2,TRBV5-4,TRBJ2-6,TGTGCCAGCAGCTTCGGGGGGTCTGGGGCCAACGTCCTGACTTTC,CASSFGGSGANVLTF
few,.,TRBV2,TRBJ1-5,TGTGCCAGCAGTGAAAAGGTACTCCAGCATTTT,CASSEKVLQHF
once,.,TRBV7-8,TRBJ1-6,TGTGCCAGCAGCTTAGCGGGGAACTCACCCCTCCACTTT,CASSLAGNSPLHF
.,TRBD1,TRBV30,TRBJ1-6,TGTGCCTGGAACAGAGGGGGCAATGATGGGTCACCCCTCCACTTT,CAWNRGGNDGSPLHF
.,TRBD1,TRBV5-1,TRBJ1-3,TGCGCCAGCAGCGAAAAACAGGGGTACACCATATATTTT,CASSEKQGYTIYF
.,TRBD1,TRBV30,TRBJ2-5,TGTGCCTCGGGACAGGCCCAAGAGACCCAGTACTTC,CASGQAQETQYF
.,.,TRBV12-5,TRBJ2-3,TGTGCTAGTGGTTTGCCCGGAGAGGATACGCAGTATTTT,CASGLPGEDTQYF
.,TRBD1,TRBV27,TRBJ2-1,TGTGCCAGCGGAACACAGGGGAGCTCCTACAATGAGCAGTTCTTC,CASGTQGSSYNEQFF
.,TRBD1,TRBV4-1,TRBJ2-5,TGCGCCAGCACGAGGGACAGGGCAGTACAAAATGTCCAGTACTTC,CASTRDRAVQNVQYF
few,.,TRBV7-9,TRBJ1-3,TGTGCCAGCAGCCGGGACACCCAAGCCGGAAACACCATATATTTT,CASSRDTQAGNTIYF
.,TRBD1,TRBV9,TRBJ1-6,TGTGCCAGCAGCTTCGGACAGGGAGGGGGTGATTCACCCCTCCACTTT,CASSFGQGGGDSPLHF
.,.,TRBV28,TRBJ2-3,TGTGCCAGCAGCGTCACGAAGCGGGGCACAGATACGCAGTATTTT,CASSVTKRGTDTQYF
.,.,TRBV19,TRBJ2-7,TGTCGACCAGCCCCGTGGATGGAGCAGTACTTC,CRPAPWMEQYF
.,.,TRBV4-3,TRBJ2-3,TGCGCCAGCAGCCAAGGCGGGTATAGGACAGATACGCAGTATTTT,CASSQGGYRTDTQYF
.,TRBD1,TRBV29-1,TRBJ2-2,TGCAGCGTTAACCGACAGGGCGACACCGGGGAGCTGTTTTTT,CSVNRQGDTGELFF
few,TRBD2,TRBV28,TRBJ2-3,TGTGCCAGCAGTTTATTACTAGCGGGGACAGATACGCAGTATTTT,CASSLLLAGTDTQYF
.,.,TRBV4-1,TRBJ1-1,TGCGCCAGCAGCCAGGTCCCGGACAGCTTCACTGAAGCTTTCTTT,CASSQVPDSFTEAFF
.,.,TRBV27,TRBJ2-7,TGTGCCAGCCAAAGATCGGACGGCAGGCACCATAACTACGAGCAGTACTTC,CASQRSDGRHHNYEQYF
.,.,TRBV15,TRBJ2-6,TGTGCCACCAGCAGAGATCTGGGAGCCTCTGGGGCCAACGTCCTGACTTTC,CATSRDLGASGANVLTF
many,.,TRBV6-1,TRBJ1-1,TGTGCCAGCCAAACTACACGACAGGCCCCCGGAGCTTTCTTT,CASQTTRQAPGAFF
.,TRBD1,TRBV7-2,TRBJ2-1,TGTGCCAGCAGCTCCCTTAGGGGCGGGACAGGGTCCTACAATGAGCAGTTCTTC,CASSSLRGGTGSYNEQFF
few,.,TRBV5-1,TRBJ2-1,TGCGCCAGCAGCTACTCAGGTGCGGTTAGTGAGCAGTTCTTC,CASSYSGAVSEQFF
.,.,TRBV18,TRBJ1-1,TGTGCCAGCTCACCACCGGCAGGGACGGAGATGAACACTGAAGCTTTCTTT,CASSPPAGTEMNTEAFF
few,.,TRBV10-3,TRBJ1-1,TGTGCCACGCAGAACCCCTATGAGACTGAAGCTTTCTTT,CATQNPYETEAFF
few,.,TRBV11-3,TRBJ2-6,TGTGCCAGCAGCCAAGGGGCCAACGTCCTGACTTTC,CASSQGANVLTF
.,.,TRBV28,TRBJ1-2,TGTGCCAGCAGCCCCCGGGGAATAGCCTATGGCTACACCTTC,CASSPRGIAYGYTF
.,.,TRBV6-5,TRBJ1-1,TGTGCCAGCAGTGGACAGCAAGGGGGTGAAGCTTTCTTT,CASSGQQGGEAFF
few,.,TRBV6-6,TRBJ1-1,TGTGCCAGCAGTCCGGTCCGGGGGGCAACTGAAGCTTTCTTT,CASSPVRGATEAFF
few,.,TRBV4-3,TRBJ2-7,TGCGCCAGCAGCGCGGCCTCCCCAGATGGTCGCTACGAGCAGTACTTC,CASSAASPDGRYEQYF
.,TRBD1,TRBV29-1,TRBJ1-1,TGCAGCGTTGAAACCGACAGGGATGGGTCTGAAGCTTTCTTT,CSVETDRDGSEAFF
.,.,TRBV28,TRBJ2-3,TGTGCCAGCAGTTTATGGTCCCGGGGGCCAGGCACAGATACGCAGTATTTT,CASSLWSRGPGTDTQYF
.,TRBD2,TRBV7-6,TRBJ2-1,TGTGCCAGCAGCTTACTGGCGGGGGGGCTCGGTGAGCAGTTCTTC,CASSLLAGGLGEQFF
.,.,TRBV9,TRBJ1-6,TGTGCCAGCAGCGTAAACCCAGTGGGGGGGTCACCCCTCCACTTT,CASSVNPVGGSPLHF
few,.,TRBV2,TRBJ2-2,TGTGCCAGCAGTGAACAGGGCTTCAACACCGGGGAGCTGTTTTTT,CASSEQGFNTGELFF
.,TRBD1,TRBV30,TRBJ1-2,TGTGCCTGGAGTGTACTACCAGGGGGTGGCTACACCTTC,CAWSVLPGGGYTF